This T cell receptor (beta chain) was identified during a study of blood T cells in healthy people across ages. Study-wide results and limits: More naive CD4+ cells and higher diversity were found in long-lived than in aged donors.

Regarding this clonotype: The target antigen is unknown.

A sample-barcoded 5' primer and a J-beta primer mix were used in a second PCR of about 7 to 12 cycles. TCRdb analysed the 5' RACE reads with MiXCR anew, one entry per CDR3 protein. Of around 820,000 distinct CDR3 sequences listed, 20% to 25% are singletons. Isolated PBMCs totaled at least 6 million in each sample. The sample also formed part of further work on T cells of mothers and their children.

Sequencing input: blood. This clonotype was sampled from a boy aged 5-17 years in good health.

The CDR3 protein is CSVEDLLGTRVPNEQFF. DNA of the CDR3: TGCAGCGTTGAAGACCTCTTGGGGACTAGGGTCCCCAATGAGCAGTTCTTC. The chain carries TRBV29-1 and TRBJ2-1, with TRBD2 matching over 8 bases. V lost 0 bases, J lost 6 bases, and 13 bases stayed unmatched. CDR3 length equals 17 residues. The V gene's germline CDR1 is SQVTM and CDR2 ANQGSEA.